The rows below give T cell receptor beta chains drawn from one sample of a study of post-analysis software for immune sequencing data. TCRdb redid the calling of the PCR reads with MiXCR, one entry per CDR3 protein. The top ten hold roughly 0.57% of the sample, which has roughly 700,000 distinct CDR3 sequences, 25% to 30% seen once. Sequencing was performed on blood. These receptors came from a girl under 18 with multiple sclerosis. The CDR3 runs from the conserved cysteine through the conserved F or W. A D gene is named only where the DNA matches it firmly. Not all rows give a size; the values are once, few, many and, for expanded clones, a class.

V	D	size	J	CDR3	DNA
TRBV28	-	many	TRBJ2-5	CASSTFGGRRRLRETQYF	TGTGCCAGCAGTACGTTCGGTGGCAGGAGACGACTGCGAGAGACCCAGTACTTC
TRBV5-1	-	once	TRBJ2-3	CASTWGVRTDTQYF	TGCGCCAGCACCTGGGGGGTTCGCACAGATACGCAGTATTTT
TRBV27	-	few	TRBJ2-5	CASSSPARGKETQYF	TGTGCCAGCAGTTCCCCCGCACGAGGGAAAGAGACCCAGTACTTC
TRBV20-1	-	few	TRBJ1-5	CSAPLGGPSNQPQHF	TGCAGTGCTCCTCTTGGGGGGCCGAGCAATCAGCCCCAGCATTTT
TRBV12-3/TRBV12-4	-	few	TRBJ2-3	CASSPLGAPSRTDTQYF	TGTGCCAGCAGCCCTCTCGGGGCTCCGTCCCGCACAGATACGCAGTATTTT
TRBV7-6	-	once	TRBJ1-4	CASSLPGSHERLFF	TGTGCCAGCAGCTTACCAGGATCCCATGAAAGACTGTTTTTT
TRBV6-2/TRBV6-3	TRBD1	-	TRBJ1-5	CASSNPDRGGNQPQHF	TGTGCCAGCAGTAACCCGGACAGGGGAGGCAATCAGCCCCAGCATTTT
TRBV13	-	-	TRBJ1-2	CASSLGRGAGYGYTF	TGTGCCAGCAGCTTAGGCCGGGGGGCAGGGTATGGCTACACCTTC
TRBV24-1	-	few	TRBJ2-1	CATRRTANNEQFF	TGTGCCACCAGACGGACAGCCAACAATGAGCAGTTCTTC
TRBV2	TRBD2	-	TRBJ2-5	CASGAGGQDEQYF	TGTGCCAGCGGCGCGGGGGGGCAGGATGAGCAGTACTTC
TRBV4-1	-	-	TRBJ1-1	CASSQAWDGEAFF	TGCGCCAGCAGCCAAGCATGGGACGGTGAAGCTTTCTTT
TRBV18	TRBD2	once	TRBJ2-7	CASSPRVTSGTYEQYF	TGTGCCAGCTCACCACGAGTGACTAGCGGAACCTACGAGCAGTACTTC
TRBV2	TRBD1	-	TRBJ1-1	CTSSDWTGGTEAFF	TGTACCAGCAGTGACTGGACAGGCGGGACTGAAGCTTTCTTT
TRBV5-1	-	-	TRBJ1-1	CASSFQTWGPNTEAFF	TGCGCCAGCAGCTTTCAAACCTGGGGTCCGAACACTGAAGCTTTCTTT
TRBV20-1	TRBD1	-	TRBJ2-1	CSATRDRAYEQFF	TGCAGTGCTACAAGAGACAGGGCCTACGAGCAGTTCTTC
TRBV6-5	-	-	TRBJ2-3	CASSRMSPTDTQYF	TGTGCCAGCAGTAGAATGTCACCCACAGATACGCAGTATTTT
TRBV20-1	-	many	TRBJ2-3	CSARKADTQYF	TGCAGTGCTAGAAAGGCAGATACGCAGTATTTT
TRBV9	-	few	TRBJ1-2	CASSATGPGGYTF	TGTGCCAGCAGCGCTACAGGTCCGGGTGGCTACACCTTC
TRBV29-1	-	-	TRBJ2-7	CSVVVFQEAQYF	TGCAGCGTTGTTGTCTTCCAAGAGGCCCAGTACTTC
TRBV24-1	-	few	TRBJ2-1	CATSDPRVTSYNEQFF	TGTGCCACCAGTGATCCGCGGGTGACATCCTACAATGAGCAGTTCTTC
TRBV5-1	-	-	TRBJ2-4	CASSLLQGDIQYF	TGCGCCAGCAGCTTGCTACAGGGTGACATTCAGTACTTC
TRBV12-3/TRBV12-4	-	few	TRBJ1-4	CASSTGQRNNEKLFF	TGTGCCAGCAGCACAGGACAGCGGAATAATGAAAAACTGTTTTTT
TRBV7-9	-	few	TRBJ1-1	CASSSGLSSEAFF	TGTGCCAGCAGCTCCGGTTTAAGCTCTGAAGCTTTCTTT
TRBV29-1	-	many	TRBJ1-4	CSVFASGSEKLFF	TGCAGCGTTTTTGCGTCGGGGAGTGAAAAACTGTTTTTT
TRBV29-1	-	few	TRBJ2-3	CSGRPMASTDTQYF	TGCAGCGGCAGGCCTATGGCTAGCACAGATACGCAGTATTTT
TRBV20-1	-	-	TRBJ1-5	CSASGTRVAQPQHF	TGCAGTGCCAGCGGGACCAGGGTGGCTCAGCCCCAGCATTTT
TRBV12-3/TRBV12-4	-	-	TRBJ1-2	CAGRTLYGYTF	TGTGCCGGCAGAACCCTCTATGGCTACACCTTC
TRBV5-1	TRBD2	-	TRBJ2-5	CASIAGLAGVQETQYF	TGCGCCAGTATAGCGGGACTAGCGGGGGTACAAGAGACCCAGTACTTC
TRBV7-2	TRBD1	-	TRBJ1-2	CASSQSGTGFFYGYTF	TGTGCCAGCAGCCAGAGTGGGACAGGGTTTTTCTATGGCTACACCTTC
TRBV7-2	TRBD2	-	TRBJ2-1	CASSAKGTSGMREQFF	TGTGCCAGCAGCGCAAAGGGGACTAGCGGTATGCGTGAGCAGTTCTTC
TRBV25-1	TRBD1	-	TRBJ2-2	CASRPGTGETGELFF	TGTGCCAGCAGACCCGGGACAGGGGAGACCGGGGAGCTGTTTTTT
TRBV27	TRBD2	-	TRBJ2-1	CASSLAGATYNEQFF	TGTGCCAGCAGTCTAGCGGGAGCGACCTACAATGAGCAGTTCTTC
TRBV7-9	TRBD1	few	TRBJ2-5	CASRTHRGSEETQYF	TGTGCCAGCAGAACCCACAGGGGATCAGAAGAGACCCAGTACTTC
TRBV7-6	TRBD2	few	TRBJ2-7	CASSLGSGVGNYEQYF	TGTGCCAGCAGCTTAGGAAGCGGGGTGGGTAACTACGAGCAGTACTTC
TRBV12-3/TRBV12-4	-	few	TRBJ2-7	CASSRYQDREQYF	TGTGCCAGCAGCCGATACCAAGACAGGGAGCAGTACTTC
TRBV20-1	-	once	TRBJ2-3	CSASGLYTDTQYF	TGCAGTGCTTCGGGACTTTACACAGATACGCAGTATTTT
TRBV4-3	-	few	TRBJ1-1	CASSRSGLGREAFF	TGCGCCAGCAGCCGCTCTGGGCTCGGACGTGAAGCTTTCTTT
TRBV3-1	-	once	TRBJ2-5	CASSQADHLAQYF	TGTGCCAGCAGCCAAGCGGACCACCTCGCCCAGTACTTC
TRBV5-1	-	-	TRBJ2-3	CASSFGGRVKTDTQYF	TGCGCCAGCAGCTTCGGGGGGCGCGTAAAAACAGATACGCAGTATTTT
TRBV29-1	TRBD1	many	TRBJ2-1	CSVEEGQGVHEQFF	TGCAGCGTTGAAGAGGGACAGGGAGTACATGAGCAGTTCTTC